This T cell receptor (beta chain) was recorded in a study of CD8+ T cells in alopecia areata. Study context: At a dose of 5 to 10 mg twice daily, oral tofacitinib was given to treated patients. Whole-study results and caveats: Among the top 100, expanded CD8+ clones, as well as scalp clonality, were significantly decreased by tofacitinib.

Only a few counts were recorded for this clone. Its antigen is not identified. Reverse transcription of extracted RNA yielded cDNA, which provided the sequencing template. Here immunoSEQ multiplex PCR was the method, and the copy in TCRdb shows in-frame clones only, minus some. The sample carries about 140,000 clones, 70% to 90% recorded once. Specified treatment: oral pan-JAK inhibitor, 5-10 mg twice daily. This clonotype was obtained from a human donor with alopecia areata. The input for sequencing was CD8+ T cells sorted from blood, taken at week 4, from a patient treated with tofacitinib.

The CDR3 reads CASSPLDGRSYEQYF. Here the CDR3 DNA reads TGTGCCAGCAGCCCCCTGGACGGACGGTCCTACGAGCAGTACTTC. The chain combines TRBV7-9 with TRBJ2-7; D unclear. From germline, CDR1 is SEHNR and CDR2 FQNEAQ (reference sequence). The germline V and J ends were trimmed by 5 bases and 1 base, with 15 bases remaining between them. This CDR3 is built from 15 residues. The full variable domain, in which reference TRBV7-9 and TRBJ2-7 provide the parts outside the CDR3, is DTGVSQNPRHKITKRGQNVTFRCDPISEHNRLYWYRQTLGQGPEFLTYFQNEAQLEKSRLLSDRFSAERPKGSFSTLEIQRTEQGDSAMYLCASSPLDGRSYEQYFGPGTRLTVT.